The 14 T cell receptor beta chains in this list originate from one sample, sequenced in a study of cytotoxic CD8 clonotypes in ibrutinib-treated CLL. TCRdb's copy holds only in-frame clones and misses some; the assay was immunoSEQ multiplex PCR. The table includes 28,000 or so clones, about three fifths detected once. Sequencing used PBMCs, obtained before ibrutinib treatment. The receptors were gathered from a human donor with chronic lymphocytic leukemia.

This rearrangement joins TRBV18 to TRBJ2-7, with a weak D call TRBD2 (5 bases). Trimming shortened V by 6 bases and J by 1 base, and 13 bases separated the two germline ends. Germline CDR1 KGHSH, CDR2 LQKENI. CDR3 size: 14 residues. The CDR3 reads CASSPGTDSYEQYF. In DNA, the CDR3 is TGTGCCAGCTCCCCGGGAACAGATTCCTACGAGCAGTACTTC.

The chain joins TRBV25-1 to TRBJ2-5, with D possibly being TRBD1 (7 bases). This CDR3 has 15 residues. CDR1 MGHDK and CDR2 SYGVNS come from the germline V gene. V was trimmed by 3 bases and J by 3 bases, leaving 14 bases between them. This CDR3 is CASSEAGQSKETQYF. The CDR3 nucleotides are TGTGCCAGCAGTGAGGCGGGACAGTCTAAAGAGACCCAGTACTTC.

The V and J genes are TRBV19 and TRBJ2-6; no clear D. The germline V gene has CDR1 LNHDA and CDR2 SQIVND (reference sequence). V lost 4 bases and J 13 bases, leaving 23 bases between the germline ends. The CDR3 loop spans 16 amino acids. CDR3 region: CASSKMVGADRWVLTF. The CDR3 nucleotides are TGTGCCAGTAGTAAAATGGTAGGAGCAGACCGGTGGGTCCTGACTTTC. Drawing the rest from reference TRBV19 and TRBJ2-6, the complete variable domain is DGGITQSPKYLFRKEGQNVTLSCEQNLNHDAMYWYRQDPGQGLRLIYYSQIVNDFQKGDIAEGYSVSREKKESFPLTVTSAQKNPTAFYLCASSKMVGADRWVLTFGAGSRLTVL.

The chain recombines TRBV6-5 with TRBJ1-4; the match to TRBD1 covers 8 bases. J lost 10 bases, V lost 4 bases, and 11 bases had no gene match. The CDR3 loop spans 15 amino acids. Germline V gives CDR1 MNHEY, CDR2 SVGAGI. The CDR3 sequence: CASSLTGTGRGKLFF. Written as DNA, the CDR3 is TGTGCCAGCAGTTTAACAGGGACAGGAAGGGGAAAACTGTTTTTT.

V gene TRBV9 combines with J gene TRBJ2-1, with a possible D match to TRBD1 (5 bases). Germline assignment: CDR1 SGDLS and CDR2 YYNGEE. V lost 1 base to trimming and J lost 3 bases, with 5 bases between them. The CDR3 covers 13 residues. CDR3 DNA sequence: TGTGCCAGCAGCGTACAGGGCTACAATGAGCAGTTCTTC. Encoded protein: CASSVQGYNEQFF.

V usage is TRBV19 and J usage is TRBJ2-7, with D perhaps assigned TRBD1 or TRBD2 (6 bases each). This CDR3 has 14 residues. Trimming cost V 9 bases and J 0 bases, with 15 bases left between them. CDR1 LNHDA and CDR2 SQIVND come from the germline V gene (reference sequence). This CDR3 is CASKTGAGSYEQYF. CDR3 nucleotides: TGTGCCAGCAAAACGGGGGCGGGCTCCTACGAGCAGTACTTC.

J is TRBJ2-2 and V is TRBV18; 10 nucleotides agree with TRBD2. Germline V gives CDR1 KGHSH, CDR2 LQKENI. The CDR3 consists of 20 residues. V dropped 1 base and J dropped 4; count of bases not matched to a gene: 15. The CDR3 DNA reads TGTGCCAGCTCACCACGCGACAGGGGAACTAGCGGGGACCGCACCGGGGAGCTGTTTTTT. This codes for CASSPRDRGTSGDRTGELFF.

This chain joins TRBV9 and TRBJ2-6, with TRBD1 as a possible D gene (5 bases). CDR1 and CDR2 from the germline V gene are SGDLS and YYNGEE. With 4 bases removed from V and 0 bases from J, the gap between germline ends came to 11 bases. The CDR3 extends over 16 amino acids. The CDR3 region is CASSPRGDSGANVLTF. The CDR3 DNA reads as TGTGCCAGCAGCCCTAGGGGCGACTCTGGGGCCAACGTCCTGACTTTC.

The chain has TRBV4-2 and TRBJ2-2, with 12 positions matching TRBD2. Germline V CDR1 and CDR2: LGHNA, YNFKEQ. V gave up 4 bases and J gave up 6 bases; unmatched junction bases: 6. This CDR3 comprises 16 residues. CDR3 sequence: CASSLLAGGPAGELFF. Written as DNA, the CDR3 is TGTGCCAGCAGCCTTCTAGCGGGGGGGCCTGCCGGGGAGCTGTTTTTT.

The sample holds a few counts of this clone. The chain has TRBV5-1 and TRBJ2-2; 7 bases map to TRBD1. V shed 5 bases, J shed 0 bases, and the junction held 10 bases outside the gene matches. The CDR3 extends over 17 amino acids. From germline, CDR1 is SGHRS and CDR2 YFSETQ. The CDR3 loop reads CASRVVKGTANTGELFF. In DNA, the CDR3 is TGCGCCAGCAGAGTAGTGAAGGGGACAGCGAACACCGGGGAGCTGTTTTTT.

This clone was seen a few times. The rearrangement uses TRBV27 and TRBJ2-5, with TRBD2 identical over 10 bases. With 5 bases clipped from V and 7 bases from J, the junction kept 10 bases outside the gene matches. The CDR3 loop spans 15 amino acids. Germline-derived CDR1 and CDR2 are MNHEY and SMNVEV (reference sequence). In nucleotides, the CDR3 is TGTGCCAGCAGTCCGGTAGCGGGGGGCAGGGGGACCCAGTACTTC. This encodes CASSPVAGGRGTQYF.

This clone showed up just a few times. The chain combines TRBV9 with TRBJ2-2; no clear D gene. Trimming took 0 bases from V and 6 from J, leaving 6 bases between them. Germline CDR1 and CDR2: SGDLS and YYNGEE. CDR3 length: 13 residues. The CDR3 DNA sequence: TGTGCCAGCAGCGTAGTGTCGCCCGGGGAGCTGTTTTTT. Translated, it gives CASSVVSPGELFF.

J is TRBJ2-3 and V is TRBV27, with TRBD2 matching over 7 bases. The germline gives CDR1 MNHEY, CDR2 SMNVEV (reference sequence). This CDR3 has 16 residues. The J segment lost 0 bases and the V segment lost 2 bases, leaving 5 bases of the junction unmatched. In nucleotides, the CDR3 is TGTGCCAGCAGTTTAGAGGCTAGCGGTAGCACAGATACGCAGTATTTT. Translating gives CASSLEASGSTDTQYF.

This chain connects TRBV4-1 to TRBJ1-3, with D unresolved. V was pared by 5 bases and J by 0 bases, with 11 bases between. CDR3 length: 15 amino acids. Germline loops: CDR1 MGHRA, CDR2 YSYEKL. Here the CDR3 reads CASSYRSVSGNTIYF. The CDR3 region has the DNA TGCGCCAGCAGCTACAGAAGCGTCTCTGGAAACACCATATATTTT.